This passage covers 3 T cell receptor beta chains from one sample sequenced in a study of T cell responses to AZD1222 COVID-19 vaccine. The table came from immunoSEQ multiplex PCR; TCRdb's copy has only in-frame clones and leaves some out. The sample gives about 130,000 clones, 80% to 95% of which show up once; approximately 3.4% is in the top ten. The source was peripheral blood, collected on day 0 of AZD1222 vaccination. All receptors come from an adult in good health.

In its sample, this clone was seen once. The genes are TRBV28 and TRBJ2-3; tentative D call: TRBD2 (6 bases). This CDR3 has 15 residues. V was trimmed by 0 bases and J by 0 bases, leaving 7 bases between them. Germline-derived CDR1 and CDR2 are MDHEN and SYDVKM. CDR3 in amino acids: CASSLWGTSTDTQYF. The DNA for the CDR3 is TGTGCCAGCAGTTTATGGGGGACTAGCACAGATACGCAGTATTTT.

The table lists this clone with a count of one. This sequence joins TRBV6-2 or TRBV6-3 and TRBJ2-7; D is uncertain. Trimming took 6 bases from V and 1 from J, leaving 4 bases between them. The CDR3 is 11 amino acids. Germline V lookup: CDR1 MNHEY, CDR2 SVGEGT. The CDR3 coding sequence is TGTGCCAGCAGCGATTCCTACGAGCAGTACTTC. Translating gives CASSDSYEQYF.

This chain connects TRBV28 to TRBJ1-1; D is possibly TRBD1 (5 bases). V lost 10 bases, J lost 0 bases, and 12 bases lay in between. CDR1 is MDHEN, CDR2 SYDVKM, per germline. The CDR3 is 13 amino acids. The CDR3 loop reads CATHLQVNTEAFF. The CDR3 nucleotides read TGTGCCACACACTTACAGGTGAACACTGAAGCTTTCTTT.